This TCR beta chain emerged from a study of T cell responses to AZD1222 COVID-19 vaccine. Study at large: Second doses that came at about 4 or about 12 weeks were put together.

The germline V gene has CDR1 ENHRY and CDR2 SYGVKD. V shed 6 bases, J shed 3 bases, and the junction held 2 bases outside the gene matches. The length of the CDR3 is 13 residues. About this clone: Its antigen is unknown.

Study results and caveats: The study reported that nearly half of spike-specific TCRs target unmutated variant regions. Possibly, clonal diversity was underestimated; donors were largely white British and included more females. No day 14 peak samples; only post-peak repertoires were characterized.

TCRdb keeps only in-frame clones here, not all; method: immunoSEQ multiplex PCR. In the table there are about 120,000 clones, approximately 85% of which are singletons. Source: peripheral blood, taken on day 0 of AZD1222 vaccination. This chain uses TRBV10-3 with TRBJ1-1; 9 bases align to TRBD1. The sequence was collected from an adult in good health. The CDR3 sequence is CAISRDRDTEAFF. CDR3 nucleotides: TGTGCCATCAGCCGGGACAGGGACACTGAAGCTTTCTTT.